This entry is about one T cell receptor beta chain. Its antigen is currently unknown. Genomic DNA constituted the template upon which TCR beta VDJ and CDR3 profiling was performed. MiXCR, applied by TCRdb to the reads, yields one record per CDR3 protein. The sample holds 200,000 to 250,000 distinct CDR3 sequences, 40% to 50% seen once. Per the germline V gene, CDR1 is MNHEY and CDR2 is SVGAGI. The CDR3 is 15 residues long. Trimming stripped 0 bases from V and 4 bases from J, with 13 bases between. These data come from a study of CD8+CD57+ T cells in acquired aplastic anemia. Study details: The average for DNA from sorted CD4+ and CD8+ cells was 3.2 ug.

Previously, flow cytometry had revealed CD8+CD57+ cell expansion in the patients chosen for sequencing. The study sampled blood from patients who had received no therapy. Study outcomes and limitations: With respect to CD8+ Simpson's diversity, patients and controls did not differ significantly.

This sequence originates from a human donor with aplastic anemia. The V and J genes are TRBV6-5 and TRBJ2-7; D ambiguous. The specimen sequenced was sorted CD4+, CD8+, or CD8+CD57+ T cells (not recorded which) from PBMCs. The CDR3, as DNA: TGTGCCAGCAGTTACTCGGCAGCGACGTCATACGAGCAGTACTTC. Its translation: CASSYSAATSYEQYF.